Described below is a single T cell receptor beta chain sequence and its context. Its antigen is not yet known. Per-nucleotide qualities are absent, and no much larger clonotype sits a single base away. This specimen belongs to a study of blood T cell repertoires in COVID-19 (TCRdb year 2020). Background on the whole study: Samples covering the acute and convalescent phases of COVID-19 were provided by collaborators in the United States, Italy and Spain. The prospective study material was composed of cDNA or gDNA derived from T cells, B-cell-depleted T cells, or PBMCs. Deeply sampled blood TCRbeta repertoires from subjects exposed to, actively infected with, or recovered from COVID-19 were included in the dataset. A freely available public database, intended as a resource for researchers studying the immune response to SARS-CoV-2, is where the repertoires were released. Samples were obtained from the ongoing ImmuneRACE study (first 160 participants) and from over 1,000 subjects provided by 6 global collaborators. The sample metadata nearly always contained a de-identified subject ID, COVID-19 status, age in years and sex. Where available, HLA class I and class II types were obtained from metadata supplied by the sample provider rather than from assay-based typing. Here is what the overall study found, with its caveats: How much clinical and demographic metadata was included differed by source and by participant, and the metadata was provided uncurated.

Whole blood was collected in K2EDTA tubes by collaborating institutions according to the institutions' own protocols. For TCRbeta analysis, collaborators shipped samples in one of three forms: frozen whole blood, isolated PBMCs, or DNA extracted from either of those sample types. TCRbeta CDR3 regions were amplified from genomic DNA by means of the immunoSEQ Assay, a bias-controlled multiplex PCR. As for the authors' bioinformatics: The number of nucleated cells in each sample was estimated by amplification of reference gene primers within the assay. Sequence reads were collapsed and filtered to measure the absolute abundance of every unique TCRbeta CDR3 rearrangement. Productive Simpson clonality was computed per sample as the square root of Simpson's diversity index over productive rearrangements. TCRdb obtained this table from immuneACCESS and retained in-frame rearrangements with V and J assigned. These tables miss some clones; where compared with another copy, unresolved V genes account for less than half of the shortfall, and the remainder is unexplained. V, J and clone size were drawn from that table, and D and trimming were deduced from the DNA. The table for this sample lists about 190,000 clones; 70% to 90% of them were counted only once. The ten biggest clones cover 4% to 5% of the sample.

This TCR came from a human donor in a cohort sampled during active COVID-19. Sequencing was carried out using peripheral blood.

The CDR3 here reads CASTPPGIRYEQYF. The nucleotide sequence reads TGTGCCAGCACTCCCCCCGGGATACGCTACGAGCAGTACTTC. The sequence links TRBV25-1 to TRBJ2-7; TRBD2 is a possible D gene, resting on 5 matching bases. The germline V gene specifies MGHDK as CDR1 and SYGVNS as CDR2. At the junction V is shortened by 7 bases and J by 3 bases, with 16 bases in between. Taken from cysteine to phenylalanine, the CDR3 has 14 residues. The sequence is cut down to CDR3 DNA, 42 bases in frame from base 1.